The text below deals with one T cell receptor beta chain. Its antigen is undetermined. As to treatment: oral pan-JAK inhibitor, 5-10 mg twice daily. After isolation, RNA underwent reverse transcription to generate cDNA as the sequencing template. The protocol was immunoSEQ multiplex PCR, while the TCRdb copy is restricted to in-frame clones and leaves out a portion. The table shows around 200,000 clones, with about three fifths occurring only once. Per germline, CDR1 LNHDA and CDR2 SQIVND (reference sequence). There are 15 residues in the CDR3. V gave up 8 bases and J gave up 2 bases; unmatched junction bases: 9. The data stem from a study of CD8+ T cells in alopecia areata. Points from the study as a whole: Across lesional scalp, and particularly alopecia totalis/universalis, clonality surpassed that of normal scalp.

Source: CD8+ T cells sorted from blood, taken at week 24, from a patient treated with tofacitinib. The V and J genes are TRBV19 and TRBJ1-5; 7 bases are a match to TRBD1. This receptor was identified in a human donor with alopecia areata. CDR3 in amino acids: CASRNRGEGNQPQHF. The CDR3 DNA reads as TGTGCCAGTCGGAACAGGGGAGAGGGCAATCAGCCCCAGCATTTT.